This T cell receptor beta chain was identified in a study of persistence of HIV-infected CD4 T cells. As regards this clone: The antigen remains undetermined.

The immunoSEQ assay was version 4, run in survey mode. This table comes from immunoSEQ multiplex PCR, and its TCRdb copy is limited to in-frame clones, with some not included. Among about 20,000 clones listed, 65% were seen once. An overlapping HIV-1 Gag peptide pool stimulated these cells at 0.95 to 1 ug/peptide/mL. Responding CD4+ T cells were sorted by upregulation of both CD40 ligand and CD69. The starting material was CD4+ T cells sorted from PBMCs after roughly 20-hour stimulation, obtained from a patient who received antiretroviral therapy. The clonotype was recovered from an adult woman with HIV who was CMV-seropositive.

CDR3 region: CASSQDMRTGSSYEQYV. The CDR3 nucleotides are TGCGCCAGCAGCCAAGATATGAGAACGGGGAGCTCCTACGAGCAGTACGTC. This sequence joins TRBV4-1 and TRBJ2-7; D might be TRBD2 (5 bases). The CDR3 loop spans 17 amino acids. CDR1 and CDR2 from the germline V gene are MGHRA and YSYEKL. With 0 bases removed from V and 0 bases from J, the gap between germline ends came to 15 bases.